These 9 T cell receptor beta chains were sequenced from one sample in a study of CD8 T cells in Susac syndrome. RNA totalling roughly 0.45 to 1 ug underwent reverse transcription with random hexamers. TCRdb called the immunoSEQ multiplex PCR reads again in MiXCR, with one record for every CDR3 protein. The repertoire holds about 160,000 distinct CDR3 sequences, with 92% as singletons. The sequenced sample consisted of CD4+ T cells from PBMCs. The receptors come from a human donor in good health.

This chain connects TRBV6-5 to TRBJ2-7, with 9 bases lining up with TRBD1. The CDR3 is made up of 14 amino acids. Per the germline V gene, CDR1 is MNHEY and CDR2 is SVGAGI. J was trimmed by 3 bases and V by 6 bases; bases with no gene match: 6. The DNA for the CDR3 is TGTGCCAGCAGGTCGCCGGGACAGGGCTACGAGCAGTACTTC. Encoded protein: CASRSPGQGYEQYF.

V and J are TRBV20-1 and TRBJ1-2; D gene unclear. Germline V gives CDR1 DFQATT, CDR2 SNEGSKA (reference sequence). Between the trimmed V and J ends, which lost 5 bases and 8 bases, there was a span of 9 bases. CDR3 length: 10 amino acids. The CDR3 DNA follows: TGCAGTGCTTCACCCTCGGGCTACACCTTC. It translates to CSASPSGYTF.

This clonotype was detected once. Here the CDR3 DNA reads TGTGCTACCGCAGGGGTGGACACTGAAGCTTTCTTT. It encodes CATAGVDTEAFF. The chain has TRBV12-5 and TRBJ1-1; D possibly corresponds to TRBD1 (6 bases). This CDR3 region has 12 residues. The germline V gene encodes CDR1 LGHNT and CDR2 FRNRAP. Between the trimmed V and J ends, which lost 10 bases and 3 bases, there was a span of 12 bases. The variable domain in full, with the rest retrieved from reference TRBV12-5 and TRBJ1-1, is DARVTQTPRHKVTEMGQEVTMRCQPILGHNTVFWYRQTMMQGLELLAYFRNRAPLDDSGMPKDRFSAEMPDATLATLKIQPSEPRDSAVYFCATAGVDTEAFFGQGTRLTVV.

V gene TRBV6-5 combines with J gene TRBJ2-3; D unclear. This CDR3 spans 13 amino acids. CDR1 and CDR2 (germline): MNHEY, SVGAGI. Trimming removed 2 bases at V and 6 bases at J, with 9 bases between. The CDR3: CASSYRHGDTQYF. The DNA for the CDR3 is TGTGCCAGCAGTTACCGACACGGGGATACGCAGTATTTT.

This chain uses TRBV20-1 with TRBJ1-1; 7 bases line up with TRBD1. This CDR3 has 13 residues. J gave up 5 bases and V 4 bases, and 7 bases lay outside the gene matches. Germline CDR1 DFQATT, CDR2 SNEGSKA (reference sequence). The CDR3: CSATNRGGTEAFF. The CDR3, as DNA: TGCAGTGCTACTAACAGGGGAGGTACTGAAGCTTTCTTT.

The chain combines TRBV28 with TRBJ1-1; D not certain. CDR1 is MDHEN and CDR2 is SYDVKM in the germline V gene. V was clipped by 7 bases and J by 9 bases, with 21 bases between them. CDR3 size: 14 residues. The CDR3 reads CASTTLKEGSKAFF. In nucleotides, the CDR3 is TGTGCCAGCACCACACTCAAAGAGGGTTCCAAAGCTTTCTTT.

The chain couples TRBV13 to TRBJ2-4; 7 bases map to TRBD1. CDR1 and CDR2 (germline): PRHDT, FYEKMQ (reference sequence). Unmatched junction bases numbered 8, after V lost 7 bases and J lost 8 bases. This CDR3 has 13 residues. This CDR3 is CASTRTGWDIQYF. DNA of the CDR3: TGTGCCAGCACCAGGACAGGCTGGGACATTCAGTACTTC.

This rearrangement joins TRBV6-1 to TRBJ2-1, with a possible D match to TRBD2 (5 bases). Germline V lookup: CDR1 MNHNS, CDR2 SASEGT. There are 17 residues in the CDR3. V lost 4 bases and J 8 bases, leaving 24 bases between the germline ends. CDR3 DNA sequence: TGTGCCAGCAGTGCTACTCTGCCGGACTGGGGAGTCCATGAGCAGTTCTTC. Its translation: CASSATLPDWGVHEQFF.

CDR3 sequence (DNA): TGCAGTGCCAATATACATGGGACTGAAGCTTTCTTT. The encoded protein is CSANIHGTEAFF. J is TRBJ1-1 and V is TRBV20-1; D unresolved. The germline gives CDR1 DFQATT, CDR2 SNEGSKA (reference sequence). V lost 6 bases and J lost 5, with 13 bases in between. CDR3 length equals 12 residues.